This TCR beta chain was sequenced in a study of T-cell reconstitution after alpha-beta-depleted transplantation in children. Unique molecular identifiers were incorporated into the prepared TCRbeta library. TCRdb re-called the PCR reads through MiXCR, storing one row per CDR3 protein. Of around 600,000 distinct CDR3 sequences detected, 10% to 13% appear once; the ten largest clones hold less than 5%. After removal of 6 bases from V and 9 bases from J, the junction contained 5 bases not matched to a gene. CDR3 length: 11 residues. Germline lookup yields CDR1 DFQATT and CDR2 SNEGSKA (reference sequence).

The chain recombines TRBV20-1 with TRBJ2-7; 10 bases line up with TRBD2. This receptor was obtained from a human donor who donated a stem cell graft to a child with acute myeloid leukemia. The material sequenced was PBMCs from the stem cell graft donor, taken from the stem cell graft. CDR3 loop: CSAQTSGRQYF. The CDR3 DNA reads TGCAGTGCGCAGACTAGCGGGCGGCAGTACTTC.